Presented here are 10 T cell receptor beta chains from one specimen sequenced in a study of T-cell memory formation after mild COVID-19. Each CDR3 protein gets one entry after TCRdb re-called the 5' RACE reads with MiXCR. The sample includes hundreds of thousands of distinct CDR3 sequences, roughly 20% of them seen just once. The sample consisted of PBMCs or a T cell subset sorted from them (not recorded which). The receptors here all came from an adult woman who had mild COVID-19 (a few samples of this study predate the infection). Cell type and time point are not known.

This clonotype was counted a few times. This chain connects TRBV5-1 to TRBJ2-1; 11 bases fit TRBD2. The CDR3 contains 15 residues. Trimming took 3 bases from V and 6 from J; bases not matched to a gene: 5. CDR1 SGHRS and CDR2 YFSETQ come from the germline V gene. The CDR3 sequence is CASSWTSGRGNEQFF. In DNA, the CDR3 is TGCGCCAGCAGCTGGACTAGCGGGCGAGGCAATGAGCAGTTCTTC.

The chain couples TRBV6-6 to TRBJ1-5, with 10 bases matching TRBD1. CDR1 MNHNY and CDR2 SVGAGI come from the germline V gene (reference sequence). The CDR3 extends over 18 amino acids. J was trimmed by 0 bases and V by 6 bases; bases with no gene match: 11. The CDR3 loop reads CASRYGTGVIYSNQPQHF. The DNA of the CDR3 is TGTGCCAGCAGATACGGGACAGGGGTCATCTATAGCAATCAGCCCCAGCATTTT.

This clonotype was seen only a few times. V usage is TRBV5-4 and J usage is TRBJ2-5; 9 bases align to TRBD1. Germline V gene sequence: CDR1 SGHNT, CDR2 YYREEE (reference sequence). The CDR3 contains 14 residues. V lost 5 bases and J lost 5; bases outside the gene matches: 7. Written as DNA, the CDR3 is TGTGCCAGCAGACGGACAGGGGAAGGGGAGACCCAGTACTTC. It encodes CASRRTGEGETQYF.

This clonotype was detected only a few times. V usage is TRBV20-1 and J usage is TRBJ1-5, with TRBD1 identical over 8 bases. Germline CDR1 and CDR2: DFQATT and SNEGSKA (reference sequence). With V trimmed by 2 bases and J by 7 bases, 4 bases remained unmatched. The CDR3 length is 13 residues. CDR3 loop: CSARQTGDQPQHF. The CDR3 region has the DNA TGCAGTGCTAGACAGACAGGGGACCAGCCCCAGCATTTT.

This clonotype appeared a few times. J is TRBJ1-2 and V is TRBV7-9; D unresolved. CDR1 is SEHNR and CDR2 is FQNEAQ in the germline V gene (reference sequence). The germline V and J ends were trimmed by 1 base and 4 bases, with 13 bases remaining between them. This CDR3 has 15 residues. The CDR3 reads CASSLGGRPSYGYTF. In DNA form, the CDR3 reads TGTGCCAGCAGCTTAGGAGGGCGTCCTAGCTATGGCTACACCTTC.

V usage is TRBV30 and J usage is TRBJ2-3, with TRBD1 matching over 9 bases. With 3 bases clipped from V and 2 bases from J, the junction kept 6 bases outside the gene matches. The CDR3 runs 15 residues. Looked up from germline, CDR1 is GTSNPN and CDR2 is SVGIG (reference sequence). The CDR3 DNA sequence: TGTGCCTGGAGCTCGGGGACAGGGAACACAGATACGCAGTATTTT. Translated, it gives CAWSSGTGNTDTQYF.

V usage is TRBV7-8 and J usage is TRBJ2-3; 7 bases are a match to TRBD1. There are 15 residues in the CDR3. Germline CDR1 reads SGHVS; CDR2 reads FQNEAQ. J gave up 1 base and V 5 bases, and 6 bases lay outside the gene matches. In nucleotides, the CDR3 is TGTGCCAGCAGCAGTACAGGGGTCGGCACAGATACGCAGTATTTT. As protein: CASSSTGVGTDTQYF. Using reference TRBV7-8 and TRBJ2-3 for the parts outside the CDR3, the full variable domain is GAGVSQSPRYKVAKRGQDVALRCDPISGHVSLFWYQQALGQGPEFLTYFQNEAQLDKSGLPSDRFFAERPEGSVSTLKIQRTQQEDSAVYLCASSSTGVGTDTQYFGPGTRLTVL.

This rearrangement joins TRBV5-1 to TRBJ2-7; D perhaps matches TRBD1 (6 bases). The CDR3 is made up of 16 amino acids. Trimming removed 4 bases at V and 5 bases at J, with 22 bases between. The germline gives CDR1 SGHRS, CDR2 YFSETQ. DNA of the CDR3: TGCGCCAGCAGCGAGAGCGAAACAGGGCCCCTGGACGAGCAGTACTTC. It encodes CASSESETGPLDEQYF.

CDR3 loop: CSARRRNQPQHF. CDR3 DNA sequence: TGCAGTGCTAGGAGGAGGAATCAGCCCCAGCATTTT. V is TRBV20-1 and J is TRBJ1-5; no clear D gene. Germline CDR1 is DFQATT and CDR2 is SNEGSKA (reference sequence). Trimming left V 3 bases short and J 4 bases short, with 7 bases between. CDR3 length equals 12 residues.

This clonotype was seen more than once but under ten times. The rearrangement links TRBV12-3 or TRBV12-4 to TRBJ2-1; the match to TRBD2 covers 10 bases. This CDR3 spans 16 amino acids. V gave up 6 bases and J gave up 6 bases; unmatched junction bases: 11. The CDR3 protein is CASRPEAGGRINEQFF. In DNA, the CDR3 is TGTGCCAGCAGACCCGAAGCGGGGGGGCGAATCAATGAGCAGTTCTTC.